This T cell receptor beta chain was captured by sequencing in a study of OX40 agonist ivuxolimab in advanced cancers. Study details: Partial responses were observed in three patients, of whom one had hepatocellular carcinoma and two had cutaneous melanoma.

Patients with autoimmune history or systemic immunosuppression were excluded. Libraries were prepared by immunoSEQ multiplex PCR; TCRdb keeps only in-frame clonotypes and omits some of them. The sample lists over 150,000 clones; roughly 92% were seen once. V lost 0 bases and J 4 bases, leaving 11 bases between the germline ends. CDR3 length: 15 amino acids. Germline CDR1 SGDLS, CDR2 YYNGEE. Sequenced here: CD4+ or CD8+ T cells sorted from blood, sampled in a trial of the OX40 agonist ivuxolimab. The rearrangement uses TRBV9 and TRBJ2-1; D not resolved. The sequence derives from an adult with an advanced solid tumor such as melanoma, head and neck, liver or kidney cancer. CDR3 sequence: CASSVASRRYNEQFF. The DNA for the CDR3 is TGTGCCAGCAGCGTAGCGAGCCGCAGGTACAATGAGCAGTTCTTC.